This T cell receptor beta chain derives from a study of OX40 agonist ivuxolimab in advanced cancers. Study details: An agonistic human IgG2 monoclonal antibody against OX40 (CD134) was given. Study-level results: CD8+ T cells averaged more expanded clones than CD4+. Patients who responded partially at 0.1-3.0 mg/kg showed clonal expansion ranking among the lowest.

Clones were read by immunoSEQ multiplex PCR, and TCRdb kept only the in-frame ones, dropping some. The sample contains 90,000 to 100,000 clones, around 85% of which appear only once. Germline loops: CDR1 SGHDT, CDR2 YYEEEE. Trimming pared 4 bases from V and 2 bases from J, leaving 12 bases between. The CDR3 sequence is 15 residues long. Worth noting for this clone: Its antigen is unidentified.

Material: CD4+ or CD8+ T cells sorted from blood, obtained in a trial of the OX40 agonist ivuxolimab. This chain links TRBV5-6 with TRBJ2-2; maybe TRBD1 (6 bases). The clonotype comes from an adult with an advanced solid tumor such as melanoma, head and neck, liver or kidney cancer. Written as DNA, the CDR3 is TGTGCCAGCAGCCCTATGGACAGAAACACCGGGGAGCTGTTTTTT. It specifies CASSPMDRNTGELFF.